The TCR beta chain described here comes from a study of Graves' ophthalmopathy and Graves' hyperthyroidism. For the study at large: Peripheral blood (taken before any treatment) was collected at initial diagnosis.

This clonotype was counted many times. Amplification from RNA transcripts yielded the TCR beta CDR3 regions. Amplification began with first-round RT-PCR using HTBI primers, then second-round multiplex PCR was performed. TCRdb redid the calling of the multiplex PCR reads with MiXCR, one entry per CDR3 protein. There are about 210,000 distinct CDR3 sequences in the sample; 25% to 30% occur only once, and approximately 9.6% lies in the top ten. Trimming removed 3 bases at V and 6 bases at J, with 20 bases between. The CDR3 extends over 15 amino acids. Germline CDR1 GTSNPN, CDR2 SVGIG (reference sequence). Among the exclusions were patients with other autoimmune diseases, uncontrolled infections, pregnancy or lactation. The PBMCs were taken from around 10 ml of fresh peripheral blood.

The sequenced material came from peripheral blood. The chain is built from TRBV30 and TRBJ1-2; no clear D. This receptor was identified in a man aged 50-59 years with Graves' ophthalmopathy. The DNA for the CDR3 is TGTGCCTGGAGCCCCCGGGTGGAGGGAATCCATGGCTACACCTTC. Its protein product is CAWSPRVEGIHGYTF.